This T cell receptor (beta chain) derives from a study of T cells in Graves' hyperthyroidism and ophthalmopathy. Findings and limits, study-wide: Most expanded thyroid clonotypes above 0.001 also appeared in blood. The model predicted ophthalmopathy a median roughly 6.5 months before onset.

Trimming at V came to 6 bases and at J to 0 bases, leaving 7 bases not matched to a gene. CDR3 length equals 15 residues. Germline lookup yields CDR1 PRHDT and CDR2 FYEKMQ (reference sequence). Disease duration under 2 months; hyperthyroidism patients were aged 18 to 65. From RNA transcripts, TCR beta CDR3 regions were amplified. The primer set for the first-round RT-PCR of the TCR CDR3 was HTBI. One entry per CDR3 protein, called by TCRdb with MiXCR from the multiplex PCR reads. Here the sample spans around 420,000 distinct CDR3 sequences, roughly 15% being singletons. In regard to this clonotype: Its antigen is not known.

Sequenced material: blood. The V call is TRBV13, the J call TRBJ2-7, with 8 bases identical to TRBD1. This clonotype was obtained from a woman younger than 30 with Graves' hyperthyroidism. CDR3 sequence (DNA): TGTGCCAGCAGTCCAGGACAGGGCCTCTCCTACGAGCAGTACTTC. Translation: CASSPGQGLSYEQYF. The full variable domain, with the rest looked up from reference TRBV13 and TRBJ2-7, is AAGVIQSPRHLIKEKRETATLKCYPIPRHDTVYWYQQGPGQDPQFLISFYEKMQSDKGSIPDRFSAQQFSDYHSELNMSSLELGDSALYFCASSPGQGLSYEQYFGPGTRLTVT.